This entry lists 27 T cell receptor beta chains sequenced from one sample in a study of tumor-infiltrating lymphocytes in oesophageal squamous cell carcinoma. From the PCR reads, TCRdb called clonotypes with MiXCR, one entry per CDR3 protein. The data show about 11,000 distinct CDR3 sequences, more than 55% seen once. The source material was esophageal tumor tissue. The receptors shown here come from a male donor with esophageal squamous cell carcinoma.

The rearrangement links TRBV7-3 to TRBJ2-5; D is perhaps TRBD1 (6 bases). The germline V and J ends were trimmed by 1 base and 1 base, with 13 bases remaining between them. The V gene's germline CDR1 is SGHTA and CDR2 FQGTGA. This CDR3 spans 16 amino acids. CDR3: CASSLNAQGSQETQYF. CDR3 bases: TGTGCCAGCAGCTTAAATGCCCAGGGGAGCCAAGAGACCCAGTACTTC.

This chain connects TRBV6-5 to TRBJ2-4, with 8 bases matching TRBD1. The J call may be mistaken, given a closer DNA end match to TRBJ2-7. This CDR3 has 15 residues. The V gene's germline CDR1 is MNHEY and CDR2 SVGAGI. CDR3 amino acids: CASSRRGTGVNEQYF. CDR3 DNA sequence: TGTGCCAGCAGTAGACGCGGGACAGGAGTTAACGAGCAGTACTTC.

The CDR3 region is CASSLTRTYEQYF. CDR3 nucleotides: TGTGCCAGCAGCTTAACCCGCACCTACGAGCAGTACTTC. The chain has TRBV7-3 and TRBJ2-5; the D is unclear. The DNA end is a closer match to TRBJ2-7, so the J assignment may be wrong. The CDR3 contains 13 residues. CDR1 SGHTA and CDR2 FQGTGA come from the germline V gene.

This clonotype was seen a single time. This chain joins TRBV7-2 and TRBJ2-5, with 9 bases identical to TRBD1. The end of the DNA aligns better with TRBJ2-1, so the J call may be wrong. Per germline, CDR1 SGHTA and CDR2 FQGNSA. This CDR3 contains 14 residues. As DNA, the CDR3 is TGTGCCAGCAGCTTAGGACAGGGGGTCAATGAGCAGTTCTTC. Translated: CASSLGQGVNEQFF.

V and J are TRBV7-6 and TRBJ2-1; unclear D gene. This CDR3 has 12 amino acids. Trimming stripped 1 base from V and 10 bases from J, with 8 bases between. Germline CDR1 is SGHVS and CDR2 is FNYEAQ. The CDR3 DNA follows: TGTGCCAGCAGCTTAGTAGGGCCAGAGCAGTTCTTC. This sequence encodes CASSLVGPEQFF.

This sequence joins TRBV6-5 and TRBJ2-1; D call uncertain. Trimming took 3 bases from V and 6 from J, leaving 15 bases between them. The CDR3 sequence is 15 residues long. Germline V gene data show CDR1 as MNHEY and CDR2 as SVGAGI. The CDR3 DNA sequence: TGTGCCAGCAGTTATGAGAGGAGCCTGGGCAATGAGCAGTTCTTC. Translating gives CASSYERSLGNEQFF.

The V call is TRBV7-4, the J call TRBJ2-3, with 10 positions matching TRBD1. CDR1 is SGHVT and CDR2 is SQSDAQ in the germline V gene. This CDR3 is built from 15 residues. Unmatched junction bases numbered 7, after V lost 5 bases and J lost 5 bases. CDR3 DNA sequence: TGTGCCAGCAGCGCCCCGGACAGGGGGATAGATACGCAGTATTTT. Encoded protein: CASSAPDRGIDTQYF.

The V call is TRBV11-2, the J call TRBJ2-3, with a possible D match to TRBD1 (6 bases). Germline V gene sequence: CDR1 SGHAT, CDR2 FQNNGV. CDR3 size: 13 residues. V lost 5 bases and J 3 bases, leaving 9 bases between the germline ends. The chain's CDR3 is CASSRGGTDTQYF. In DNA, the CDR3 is TGTGCCAGCAGCCGAGGGGGAACAGATACGCAGTATTTT.

The CDR3 sequence is CASSPTGGRRKLFF. CDR3 nucleotides: TGTGCCAGCAGTCCGACTGGGGGGAGAAGAAAACTGTTTTTT. The chain combines TRBV12-3 or TRBV12-4 with TRBJ1-4; weak D call: TRBD1 (5 bases). This CDR3 spans 14 amino acids. V was shortened by 5 bases and J by 10 bases, with 17 bases between the two germline ends.

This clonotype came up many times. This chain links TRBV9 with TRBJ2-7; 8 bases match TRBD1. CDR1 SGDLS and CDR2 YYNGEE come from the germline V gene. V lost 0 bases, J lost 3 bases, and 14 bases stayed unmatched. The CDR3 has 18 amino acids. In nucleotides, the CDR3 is TGTGCCAGCAGCGTAGTCAACACAGGGGGGTGGATGAACTACGAGCAGTACTTC. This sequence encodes CASSVVNTGGWMNYEQYF.

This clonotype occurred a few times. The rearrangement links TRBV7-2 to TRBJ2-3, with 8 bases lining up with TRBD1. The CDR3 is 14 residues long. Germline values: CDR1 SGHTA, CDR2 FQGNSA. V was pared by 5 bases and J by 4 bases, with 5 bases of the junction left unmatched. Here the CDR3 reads CASSTDRGADTQYF. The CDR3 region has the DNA TGTGCCAGCAGCACCGACAGGGGTGCAGATACGCAGTATTTT.

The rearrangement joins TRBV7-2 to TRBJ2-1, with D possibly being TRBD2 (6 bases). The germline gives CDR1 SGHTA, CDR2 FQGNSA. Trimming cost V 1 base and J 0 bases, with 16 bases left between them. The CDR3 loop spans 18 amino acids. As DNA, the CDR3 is TGTGCCAGCAGCTTAGTTGGTAGCGGCTGGAGCTCCTACAATGAGCAGTTCTTC. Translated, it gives CASSLVGSGWSSYNEQFF.

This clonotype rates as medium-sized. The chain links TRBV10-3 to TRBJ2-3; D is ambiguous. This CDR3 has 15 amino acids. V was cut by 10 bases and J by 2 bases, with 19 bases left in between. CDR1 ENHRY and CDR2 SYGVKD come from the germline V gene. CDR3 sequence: CATRGASTTTDTQYF. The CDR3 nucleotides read TGTGCCACCCGAGGAGCGAGTACCACCACAGATACGCAGTATTTT.

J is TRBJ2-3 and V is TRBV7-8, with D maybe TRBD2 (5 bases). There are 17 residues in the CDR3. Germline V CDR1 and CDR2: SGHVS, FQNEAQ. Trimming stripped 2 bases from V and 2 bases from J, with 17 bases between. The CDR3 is CASSLRFSLLATDTQYF. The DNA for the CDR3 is TGTGCCAGCAGCTTACGGTTTTCTTTGCTAGCCACAGATACGCAGTATTTT.

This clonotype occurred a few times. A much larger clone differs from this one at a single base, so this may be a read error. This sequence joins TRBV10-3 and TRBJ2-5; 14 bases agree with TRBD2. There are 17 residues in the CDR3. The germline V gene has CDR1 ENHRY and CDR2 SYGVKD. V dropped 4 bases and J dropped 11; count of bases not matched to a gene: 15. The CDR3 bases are TGTGCCATCAGTGCCAAAGGACTAGCGGGAGGATACAATGAGCAGTACTTC. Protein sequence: CAISAKGLAGGYNEQYF.

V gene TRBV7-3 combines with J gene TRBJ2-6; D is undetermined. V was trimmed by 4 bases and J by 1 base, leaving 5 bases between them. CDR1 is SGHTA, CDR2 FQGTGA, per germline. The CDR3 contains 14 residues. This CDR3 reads CASSSSSGANVLTF. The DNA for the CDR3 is TGTGCCAGCAGCTCTAGTTCTGGGGCCAACGTCCTGACTTTC.

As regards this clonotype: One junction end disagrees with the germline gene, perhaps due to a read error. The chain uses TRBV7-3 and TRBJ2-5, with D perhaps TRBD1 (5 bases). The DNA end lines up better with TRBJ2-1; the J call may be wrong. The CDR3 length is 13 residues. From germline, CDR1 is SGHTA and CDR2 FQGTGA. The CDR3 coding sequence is TGCGCCAGCAGCTCAGCGAACACAGGAGAGCAGTTCTTC. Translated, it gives CASSSANTGEQFF.

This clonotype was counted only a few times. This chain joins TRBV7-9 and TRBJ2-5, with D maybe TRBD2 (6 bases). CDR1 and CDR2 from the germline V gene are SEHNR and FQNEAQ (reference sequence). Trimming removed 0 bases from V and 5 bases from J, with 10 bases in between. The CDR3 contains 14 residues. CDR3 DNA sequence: TGTGCCAGCAGCTTAGCTGGGGCGGGGGAGACCCAGTACTTC. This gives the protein CASSLAGAGETQYF.

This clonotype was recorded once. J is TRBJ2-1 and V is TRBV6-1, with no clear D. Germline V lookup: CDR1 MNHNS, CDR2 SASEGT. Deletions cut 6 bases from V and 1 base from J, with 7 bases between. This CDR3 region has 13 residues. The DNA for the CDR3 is TGTGCCAGCAGAGGAACTTCCTACAATGAGCAGTTCTTC. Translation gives CASRGTSYNEQFF.

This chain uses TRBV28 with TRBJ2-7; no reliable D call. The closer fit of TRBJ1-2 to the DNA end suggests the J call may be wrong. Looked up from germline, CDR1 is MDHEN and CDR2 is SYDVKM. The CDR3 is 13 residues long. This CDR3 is CASSPEAVYGYTF. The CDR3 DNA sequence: TGTGCCAGCAGCCCTGAGGCGGTCTATGGCTACACCTTC.

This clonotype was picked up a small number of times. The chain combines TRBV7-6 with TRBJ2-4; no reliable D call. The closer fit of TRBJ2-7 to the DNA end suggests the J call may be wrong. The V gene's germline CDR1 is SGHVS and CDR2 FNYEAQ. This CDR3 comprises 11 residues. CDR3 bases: TGTGCCAGCAGCCCAGGAACCGAGCAGTACTTC. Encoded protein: CASSPGTEQYF.

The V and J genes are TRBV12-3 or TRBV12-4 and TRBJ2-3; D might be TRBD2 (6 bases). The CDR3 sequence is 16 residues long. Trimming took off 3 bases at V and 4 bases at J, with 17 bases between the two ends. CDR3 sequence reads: CASSFGRGSRADTQYF. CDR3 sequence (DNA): TGTGCCAGCAGTTTTGGGCGGGGCAGTAGGGCAGATACGCAGTATTTT.

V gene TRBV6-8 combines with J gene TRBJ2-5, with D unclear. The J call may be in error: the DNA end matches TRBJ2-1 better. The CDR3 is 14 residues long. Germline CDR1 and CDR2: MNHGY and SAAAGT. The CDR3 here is CASKPEQRYNEQFF. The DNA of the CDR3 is TGTGCCAGCAAACCTGAGCAACGTTACAATGAGCAGTTCTTC.

The CDR3 spells CASSSREWGQETQYF. CDR3 bases: TGTGCCAGCAGCTCCCGTGAGTGGGGCCAAGAGACCCAGTACTTC. The genes are TRBV7-6 and TRBJ2-5; D unresolved. There are 15 residues in the CDR3. Trimming shortened V by 4 bases and J by 1 base, and 13 bases separated the two germline ends. Germline CDR1 SGHVS, CDR2 FNYEAQ. Based on the CDR3 plus reference TRBV7-6 and TRBJ2-5, the full variable domain is GAGVSQSPRYKVTKRGQDVALRCDPISGHVSLYWYRQALGQGPEFLTYFNYEAQQDKSGLPNDRFSAERPEGSISTLTIQRTEQRDSAMYRCASSSREWGQETQYFGPGTRLLVL.

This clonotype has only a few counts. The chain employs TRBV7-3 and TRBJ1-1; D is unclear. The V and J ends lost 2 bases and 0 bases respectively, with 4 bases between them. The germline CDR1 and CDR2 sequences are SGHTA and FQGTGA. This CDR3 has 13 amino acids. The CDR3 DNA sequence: TGTGCCAGCAGCTTATTTTTGAACACTGAAGCTTTCTTT. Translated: CASSLFLNTEAFF.

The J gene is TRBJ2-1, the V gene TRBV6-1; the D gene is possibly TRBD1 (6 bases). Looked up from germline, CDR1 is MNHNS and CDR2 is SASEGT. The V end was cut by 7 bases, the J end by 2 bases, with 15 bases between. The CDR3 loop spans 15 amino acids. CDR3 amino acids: CASKVNRATYNEQFF. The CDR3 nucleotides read TGTGCCAGCAAAGTCAACAGGGCTACCTACAATGAGCAGTTCTTC.

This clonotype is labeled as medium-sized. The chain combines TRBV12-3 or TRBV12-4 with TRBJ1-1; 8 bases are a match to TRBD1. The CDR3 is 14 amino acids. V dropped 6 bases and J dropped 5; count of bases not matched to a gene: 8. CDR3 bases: TGTGCCAGCAGCGCTTCAGGGGGCTTAACTGAAGCTTTCTTT. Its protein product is CASSASGGLTEAFF.